This T cell receptor beta chain appears in the sequencing data of a study of identical twins. This clonotype appeared a few times. CDR3 length: 14 residues. Per the germline V gene, CDR1 is DFQATT and CDR2 is SNEGSKA (reference sequence). V was shortened by 2 bases and J by 2 bases, with 10 bases between the two germline ends. TCRdb used MiXCR to reprocess the 5' RACE reads, holding one entry per CDR3 protein. The repertoire has 400,000 to 650,000 distinct CDR3 sequences, less than 25% of them found once; the top ten carry under 0.95%. This same sample was also taken into another study, of T cells expressing NK-cell markers.

Sequenced sample: CD4+ T cells sorted from blood. The chain carries TRBV20-1 and TRBJ1-5; D uncertain. The source is a woman between 18 and 29 years old in good health. DNA of the CDR3: TGCAGTGCTAGAAACCGCGCGGGCAATCAGCCCCAGCATTTT. Residues: CSARNRAGNQPQHF.